This TCR beta chain is from a study of cytomegalovirus exposure and HLA in healthy donors. Germline lookup yields CDR1 SQVTM and CDR2 ANQGSEA. Trimming removed 6 bases from V and 7 bases from J; junction bases left unmatched: 8. The CDR3 runs 13 residues. Points on this clone: What it recognizes is unknown.

Study-level points and caveats: Association of a missense DCLRE1C variant with TCR beta V- and J-gene trimming was reported in a later analysis. Later analysis revealed greater clonal expansion in HLA-associated TCR beta chains than in equally common others. Productive rates of about 90% or about 30% were seen for most TCR beta V segments in an earlier analysis.

The PCR used 60 Vbeta and 13 Jbeta primers. Repertoires were generated with immunoSEQ multiplex PCR, while TCRdb's copy carries only in-frame clones and drops some. The sample lists hundreds of thousands of clones; 70% were seen once. This chain joins TRBV29-1 and TRBJ1-2; the match to TRBD1 covers 10 bases. Sequencing input: PBMCs. This sequence originates from a man between 35 and 55 years old in good health and CMV-seropositive. CDR3 region: CSVQGQGTGGYTF. The CDR3 DNA follows: TGCAGCGTCCAGGGACAGGGGACGGGTGGCTACACCTTC.